This T cell receptor beta chain was found in a study of blood T cell repertoires in COVID-19. In the original analysis: Researchers report that nucleated cell counts were estimated from reference gene primer amplification. The repertoire was sequenced with immunoSEQ multiplex PCR; TCRdb's copy has only in-frame clones and lacks some. V, J and clone size are taken as reported in that table, and D and trimming were inferred from the DNA itself. The sample lists about 370,000 clones; just over 90% were seen once. In the 2 weeks before study entry, exposed participants met a COVID-19 case, which was PCR-confirmed or clinician-diagnosed. The source material was PBMCs or T cells enriched from blood (not recorded which). This clonotype originated in a woman aged 40 to 55 who had been exposed to COVID-19.

The CDR3 coding sequence is TGCGCCAGCAGCTTGGAATCAGGGCCTAATCAGCCCCAGCATTTT. Translation gives CASSLESGPNQPQHF. V is TRBV5-1 and J is TRBJ1-5; weak D call: TRBD1 (5 bases). Germline lookup yields CDR1 SGHRS and CDR2 YFSETQ. This CDR3 has 15 residues. V lost 0 bases, J lost 4 bases, and 11 bases lay in between.